The 14 T cell receptor beta chains below all came from one sample that was sequenced in a study of shared clonotypes between healthy human individuals. The data were produced by immunoSEQ multiplex PCR, yet TCRdb's version contains in-frame clones alone and is incomplete. The table shows 1.6 million or so clones, with around 97% occurring only once. Material: naive CD4+ T cells sorted from blood. Subset noted: CD45RA+ positively selected. The receptors originated from a man aged 30-40 years in good health.

This sequence joins TRBV25-1 and TRBJ2-1; a possible D gene is TRBD1 (6 bases). Deletions cut 4 bases from V and 9 bases from J, with 19 bases between. The CDR3 sequence is 15 residues long. Germline CDR1 reads MGHDK; CDR2 reads SYGVNS. In nucleotides, the CDR3 is TGTGCCAGCAGTGCAGGGCAGGGGTCGTTCGGTGAGCAGTTCTTC. This gives the protein CASSAGQGSFGEQFF.

The V call is TRBV7-2, the J call TRBJ2-2, with 8 bases lining up with TRBD1. Germline trimming cut 1 base from V and 7 bases from J; bases unmatched to any gene: 5. This CDR3 region has 15 residues. The germline gives CDR1 SGHTA, CDR2 FQGNSA. The CDR3 sequence is CASSLGGTGGGELFF. In DNA form, the CDR3 reads TGTGCCAGCAGCTTAGGGGGGACAGGCGGCGGGGAGCTGTTTTTT.

The chain couples TRBV28 to TRBJ2-7; 10 bases map to TRBD1. This CDR3 has 14 residues. J lost 3 bases, V lost 5 bases, and 4 bases had no gene match. Germline lookup yields CDR1 MDHEN and CDR2 SYDVKM. CDR3 sequence reads: CASSRTGGIYEQYF. CDR3 DNA: TGTGCCAGCAGTAGGACAGGGGGGATCTACGAGCAGTACTTC.

This sequence joins TRBV7-9 and TRBJ1-4; D ambiguous. Trimming removed 1 base at V and 3 bases at J, with 12 bases between. Germline V lookup: CDR1 SEHNR, CDR2 FQNEAQ (reference sequence). CDR3 size: 16 residues. CDR3 loop: CASSLGQVAANEKLFF. The CDR3 region has the DNA TGTGCCAGCAGCTTAGGTCAGGTCGCGGCTAATGAAAAACTGTTTTTT.

The V gene is TRBV28, the J gene TRBJ1-2, with a possible D match to TRBD1 (6 bases). The CDR3 extends over 15 amino acids. In germline, CDR1 is MDHEN, CDR2 SYDVKM. V lost 5 bases, J lost 5 bases, and 18 bases lay in between. The CDR3 is CASSPRTDFGYGYTF. DNA for the CDR3: TGTGCCAGCAGTCCAAGGACAGACTTCGGGTATGGCTACACCTTC.

The rearrangement joins TRBV18 to TRBJ1-3; D gene uncertain. The germline gives CDR1 KGHSH, CDR2 LQKENI. The CDR3 spans 16 residues. V was pared by 3 bases and J by 0 bases, with 12 bases between. The CDR3 sequence is CASSPLADISGNTIYF. The CDR3, as DNA: TGTGCCAGCTCACCGCTGGCCGACATCTCTGGAAACACCATATATTTT. Combining the CDR3 with reference TRBV18 and TRBJ1-3 gives the whole variable domain NAGVMQNPRHLVRRRGQEARLRCSPMKGHSHVYWYRQLPEEGLKFMVYLQKENIIDESGMPKERFSAEFPKEGPSILRIQQVVRGDSAAYFCASSPLADISGNTIYFGEGSWLTVV.

This chain uses TRBV5-1 with TRBJ1-1, with D possibly TRBD1 on 5 matching bases. V lost 5 bases and J lost 3, with 14 bases in between. Germline CDR1 is SGHRS and CDR2 is YFSETQ. The CDR3 spans 14 residues. This chain's CDR3 is CASRKTAQDTEAFF. The CDR3, as DNA: TGCGCCAGCAGGAAGACAGCACAGGACACTGAAGCTTTCTTT.

The chain has TRBV28 and TRBJ2-3; 7 nucleotides match TRBD2. The CDR3 spans 14 residues. With 5 bases clipped from V and 6 bases from J, the junction kept 8 bases outside the gene matches. CDR1 MDHEN and CDR2 SYDVKM come from the germline V gene. CDR3 amino acids: CASSGEGTPDTQYF. Written as DNA, the CDR3 is TGTGCCAGCAGTGGGGAGGGTACTCCGGATACGCAGTATTTT.

The chain joins TRBV13 to TRBJ2-7; no definite D call. The V gene lost 2 bases and the J gene lost 5 bases, with 16 bases spanning the gap. CDR1 PRHDT and CDR2 FYEKMQ come from the germline V gene (reference sequence). This CDR3 comprises 15 residues. The CDR3 nucleotides read TGTGCCAGCAGCTTAAAAACAATGGTAAAGGACGAGCAGTACTTC. Amino acids: CASSLKTMVKDEQYF.

The chain combines TRBV10-3 with TRBJ2-7, with TRBD1 matching 7 bases. The CDR3 length is 16 residues. CDR1 and CDR2 from the germline V gene are ENHRY and SYGVKD. The trim removed 3 bases at V and 5 bases at J, leaving 13 bases unmatched. CDR3 in DNA: TGTGCCATCAGTGATACAGGGTTTCCCCAGGGGGACGAGCAGTACTTC. This encodes CAISDTGFPQGDEQYF.

The CDR3 region has the DNA TGTGCCTGGAGTGACATGGAGGGTCAGCCCCAGCATTTT. This sequence encodes CAWSDMEGQPQHF. The rearrangement joins TRBV30 to TRBJ1-5; D unclear. V lost 1 base to trimming and J lost 6 bases, with 10 bases between them. The CDR3 consists of 13 residues. Germline V gives CDR1 GTSNPN, CDR2 SVGIG (reference sequence). Full variable domain (missing parts from reference TRBV30 and TRBJ1-5): SQTIHQWPATLVQPVGSPLSLECTVEGTSNPNLYWYRQAAGRGLQLLFYSVGIGQISSEVPQNLSASRPQDRQFILSSKKLLLSDSGFYLCAWSDMEGQPQHFGDGTRLSIL.

A remark on this clone: Different DNA sequences within this sample yield the same CDR3. J is TRBJ2-3 and V is TRBV5-4, with 9 nucleotides matching TRBD1. The V gene end was trimmed by 4 bases and the J gene end by 5 bases; junction bases not matched to a gene: 5. The CDR3 has 14 amino acids. Germline CDR1 and CDR2: SGHNT and YYREEE (reference sequence). In DNA, the CDR3 is TGTGCCAGCAGCCTCGGACAGGGGAGAGATACGCAGTATTTT. Its translation: CASSLGQGRDTQYF.

This chain connects TRBV7-2 to TRBJ2-7, with a weak D call TRBD2 (5 bases). Germline-derived CDR1 and CDR2 are SGHTA and FQGNSA. Trimming stripped 2 bases from V and 3 bases from J, with 17 bases between. The CDR3 has 16 residues. CDR3 protein: CASSLISTRGVYEQYF. For the CDR3, the DNA is TGTGCCAGCAGCTTAATATCCACTCGGGGTGTCTACGAGCAGTACTTC. Based on the CDR3 plus reference TRBV7-2 and TRBJ2-7, the full variable domain is GAGVSQSPSNKVTEKGKDVELRCDPISGHTALYWYRQSLGQGLEFLIYFQGNSAPDKSGLPSDRFSAERTGGSVSTLTIQRTQQEDSAVYLCASSLISTRGVYEQYFGPGTRLTVT.

The chain couples TRBV6-6 to TRBJ2-3; D is unresolved. The germline V gene encodes CDR1 MNHNY and CDR2 SVGAGI (reference sequence). Trimming took off 7 bases at V and 6 bases at J, with 11 bases between the two ends. The CDR3 extends over 12 amino acids. The CDR3 loop reads CASTPLGDTQYF. The CDR3 DNA sequence: TGTGCCAGCACCCCGTTGGGGGATACGCAGTATTTT.